This entry lists 32 T cell receptor beta chains sequenced from one sample in a study of cytomegalovirus exposure and HLA in healthy donors. Here immunoSEQ multiplex PCR was the method, and the copy in TCRdb shows in-frame clones only, minus some. The data contain 200,000 to 250,000 clones, roughly 80% of them singletons. Material: PBMCs. All receptors come from a woman aged 18-29 years in good health and CMV-seronegative.

A few counts support this clone. CDR3 loop: CASSAIWTGAETQYF. The CDR3 nucleotides are TGTGCCAGCAGTGCCATATGGACCGGAGCTGAGACCCAGTACTTC. The chain links TRBV6-1 to TRBJ2-5; D is ambiguous. Germline CDR1 and CDR2: MNHNS and SASEGT. The CDR3 has 15 residues. V was clipped by 4 bases and J by 5 bases, with 17 bases between them.

The chain employs TRBV6-6 and TRBJ2-6; D not certain. V was pared by 2 bases and J by 1 base, with 6 bases between. The CDR3 runs to 15 residues. In germline, CDR1 is MNHNY, CDR2 SVGAGI (reference sequence). This chain's CDR3 is CASSYHDSGANVLTF. CDR3 sequence (DNA): TGTGCCAGCAGTTACCACGATTCTGGGGCCAACGTCCTGACTTTC.

The gene calls are TRBV5-1 and TRBJ1-1; D is ambiguous. Germline lookup yields CDR1 SGHRS and CDR2 YFSETQ. The CDR3 is 11 amino acids. Trimming left V 5 bases short and J 10 bases short, with 12 bases between. The CDR3 sequence: CASSSGGRAFF. DNA of the CDR3: TGCGCCAGCAGTTCCGGAGGGCGAGCTTTCTTT.

The chain joins TRBV29-1 to TRBJ2-3; D is possibly TRBD1 (5 bases). The CDR3 consists of 15 residues. The germline V gene encodes CDR1 SQVTM and CDR2 ANQGSEA. V was cut by 0 bases and J by 0 bases, with 10 bases left in between. CDR3 protein: CSVEDTGTSTDTQYF. The CDR3 DNA sequence: TGCAGCGTTGAAGATACAGGAACTAGCACAGATACGCAGTATTTT.

The V call is TRBV25-1, the J call TRBJ1-2, with 10 bases matching TRBD1. This CDR3 is 15 amino acids long. In germline, CDR1 is MGHDK, CDR2 SYGVNS. The V gene end was trimmed by 1 base and the J gene end by 6 bases; junction bases not matched to a gene: 5. The DNA for the CDR3 is TGTGCCAGCAGTGAATTCGGACAGGGGGTTGATGGCTACACCTTC. Protein product: CASSEFGQGVDGYTF.

The chain uses TRBV6-5 and TRBJ2-1; D ambiguous. Germline assignment: CDR1 MNHEY and CDR2 SVGAGI. CDR3 length equals 13 residues. V lost 9 bases to trimming and J lost 2 bases, with 11 bases between them. CDR3 protein: CASRSPPYNEQFF. In nucleotides, the CDR3 is TGTGCCAGTCGTTCCCCCCCCTACAATGAGCAGTTCTTC.

The chain couples TRBV28 to TRBJ2-1; 9 bases map to TRBD2. CDR1 and CDR2 (germline): MDHEN, SYDVKM. The J segment lost 7 bases and the V segment lost 6 bases, leaving 7 bases of the junction unmatched. The CDR3 runs 14 residues. The CDR3 nucleotides read TGTGCCAGCAGGAAGCGGGAGGAAACAAATGAGCAGTTCTTC. It codes for CASRKREETNEQFF.

The chain is built from TRBV27 and TRBJ2-7; D perhaps matches TRBD1 (6 bases). In germline, CDR1 is MNHEY, CDR2 SMNVEV (reference sequence). The V end lost 4 bases, the J end lost 12 bases, and 22 bases lay between the germline ends. The CDR3 is 14 residues long. CDR3 loop: CASSSFTGPTVRYF. CDR3 in DNA: TGTGCCAGCAGTTCTTTCACAGGGCCCACGGTTCGGTACTTC.

The rearrangement uses TRBV5-1 and TRBJ2-3, with TRBD2 matching over 9 bases. J gave up 2 bases and V 3 bases, and 1 base lay outside the gene matches. Germline CDR1 and CDR2: SGHRS and YFSETQ. The CDR3 contains 14 residues. The CDR3 DNA reads as TGCGCCAGCAGCTCTAGCGGGACCACAGATACGCAGTATTTT. Its translation is CASSSSGTTDTQYF.

CDR3 loop: CSVVQGEWNTEAFF. The CDR3 DNA reads TGCAGCGTTGTTCAGGGGGAATGGAACACTGAAGCTTTCTTT. The rearrangement joins TRBV29-1 to TRBJ1-1; TRBD1 matches 7 bases. CDR3 length equals 14 residues. Germline CDR1 and CDR2: SQVTM and ANQGSEA. J gave up 1 base and V 4 bases, and 6 bases lay outside the gene matches.

The chain joins TRBV29-1 to TRBJ2-1; 12 nucleotides line up with TRBD1. The trim removed 7 bases at V and 9 bases at J, leaving 10 bases unmatched. In germline, CDR1 is SQVTM, CDR2 ANQGSEA. There are 14 residues in the CDR3. This CDR3 is CSGPGQGAYGEQFF. The CDR3 nucleotides are TGCAGCGGTCCGGGACAGGGGGCGTACGGTGAGCAGTTCTTC.

The rearrangement links TRBV25-1 to TRBJ2-3; 10 bases are shared with TRBD1. This CDR3 comprises 16 residues. Germline V gene lookup returns CDR1 MGHDK and CDR2 SYGVNS. V lost 3 bases to trimming and J lost 6 bases; unmatched junction nucleotides: 9. DNA for the CDR3: TGTGCCAGCAGTGACCCAAGACAGGGGGCCACGGATACGCAGTATTTT. It translates to CASSDPRQGATDTQYF. Full variable domain (outside the CDR3, taken from reference TRBV25-1 and TRBJ2-3): EADIYQTPRYLVIGTGKKITLECSQTMGHDKMYWYQQDPGMELHLIHYSYGVNSTEKGDLSSESTVSRIRTEHFPLTLESARPSHTSQYLCASSDPRQGATDTQYFGPGTRLTVL.

This clone was found once. The CDR3 bases are TGTGCCAGCAGCGCGGACAGGGCCAATTCACCCCTCCACTTT. Its protein is CASSADRANSPLHF. The rearrangement joins TRBV7-8 to TRBJ1-6; 8 bases are a match to TRBD1. CDR3 length equals 14 residues. The V gene end was trimmed by 5 bases and the J gene end by 7 bases; junction bases not matched to a gene: 4. Germline-derived CDR1 and CDR2 are SGHVS and FQNEAQ. Supplemented by reference TRBV7-8 and TRBJ1-6, the full variable domain reads GAGVSQSPRYKVAKRGQDVALRCDPISGHVSLFWYQQALGQGPEFLTYFQNEAQLDKSGLPSDRFFAERPEGSVSTLKIQRTQQEDSAVYLCASSADRANSPLHFGNGTRLTVT.

This chain links TRBV9 with TRBJ2-7; a possible D gene is TRBD2 (6 bases). This CDR3 region has 15 residues. V was pared by 3 bases and J by 7 bases, with 20 bases between. Looked up from germline, CDR1 is SGDLS and CDR2 is YYNGEE. In DNA form, the CDR3 reads TGTGCCAGCAGCGCGATAGGAGGGATATCTGAGGAGCAGTACTTC. Translating it yields CASSAIGGISEEQYF.

The CDR3 spells CASSDGGGRREQYF. The CDR3 DNA sequence: TGTGCCAGCAGTGATGGGGGCGGACGTCGCGAGCAGTACTTC. The rearrangement joins TRBV6-1 to TRBJ2-7; tentative D call: TRBD1 (6 bases). CDR1 and CDR2 (germline): MNHNS, SASEGT. CDR3 size: 14 residues. The germline V and J ends were trimmed by 3 bases and 6 bases, with 15 bases remaining between them.

The chain is built from TRBV30 and TRBJ1-5; no clear D. Germline lookup yields CDR1 GTSNPN and CDR2 SVGIG (reference sequence). Trimming stripped 0 bases from V and 4 bases from J, with 7 bases between. CDR3 length: 13 residues. This CDR3 is CAWSVLRNQPQHF. The CDR3, as DNA: TGTGCCTGGAGTGTACTTAGGAATCAGCCCCAGCATTTT.

The chain links TRBV9 to TRBJ1-5; a weak D match, TRBD1 (5 bases). V gave up 7 bases and J gave up 8 bases, with 19 bases separating them. Germline V gene sequence: CDR1 SGDLS, CDR2 YYNGEE. This CDR3 has 14 amino acids. The CDR3 spells CASSGGGWGEPQHF. Written as DNA, the CDR3 is TGTGCCAGCTCAGGTGGGGGTTGGGGAGAGCCCCAGCATTTT.

This chain uses TRBV2 with TRBJ2-7; D not resolved. The germline gives CDR1 SNHLY, CDR2 FYNNEI. V gave up 3 bases and J gave up 5 bases, with 11 bases separating them. CDR3 size: 13 residues. CDR3 loop: CASSEWVLHEQYF. The CDR3 DNA follows: TGTGCCAGCAGTGAGTGGGTACTGCACGAGCAGTACTTC.

J is TRBJ2-7 and V is TRBV4-2; TRBD2 agrees at 10 bases. Unmatched junction bases numbered 9, after V lost 0 bases and J lost 4 bases. Germline CDR1 reads LGHNA; CDR2 reads YNFKEQ. This CDR3 has 17 residues. The CDR3 DNA reads as TGTGCCAGCAGCCAAGATGGAGCCGGGACTAGCGTATACGAGCAGTACTTC. Its translation is CASSQDGAGTSVYEQYF.

CDR3 in amino acids: CASRGRTNEKLFF. As DNA, the CDR3 is TGTGCCAGCCGCGGACGGACTAATGAAAAACTGTTTTTT. This chain links TRBV7-9 with TRBJ1-4; D gene unclear. V was pared by 8 bases and J by 2 bases, with 9 bases between. The CDR3 loop spans 13 amino acids. Germline CDR1 and CDR2: SEHNR and FQNEAQ (reference sequence).

This clone was seen only once. A read error may produce the germline difference seen at one junction end. The chain recombines TRBV4-1 with TRBJ2-7; D call uncertain. The CDR3 consists of 16 residues. Germline values: CDR1 MGHRA, CDR2 YSYEKL. In DNA, the CDR3 is TGCGCCAGCAGTCAAGTTGGGGTGGATGGAATGTACGAGCAGTACTTC. This encodes CASSQVGVDGMYEQYF.

The chain links TRBV6-6 to TRBJ2-7; 8 bases are shared with TRBD1. Germline V gene sequence: CDR1 MNHNY, CDR2 SVGAGI (reference sequence). CDR3 length equals 15 residues. The V gene end was trimmed by 5 bases and the J gene end by 5 bases; junction bases not matched to a gene: 11. Written as DNA, the CDR3 is TGTGCCAGCAGTCCTTCGACAGGGGTGAGGAACGAGCAGTACTTC. It is translated as CASSPSTGVRNEQYF.

Only a few counts were recorded for this clone. The chain carries TRBV4-2 and TRBJ2-2; TRBD1 matches at 10 bases. The CDR3 loop spans 16 amino acids. The V gene end was trimmed by 1 base and the J gene end by 7 bases; junction bases not matched to a gene: 6. Germline CDR1 LGHNA, CDR2 YNFKEQ. The DNA of the CDR3 is TGTGCCAGCAGCCAAGGGACAGGGGGTGCGAGCGGGGAGCTGTTTTTT. Protein: CASSQGTGGASGELFF.

The chain recombines TRBV13 with TRBJ2-1; 9 nucleotides agree with TRBD1. The CDR3 runs to 13 residues. Germline trimming cut 5 bases from V and 9 bases from J; bases unmatched to any gene: 5. Germline CDR1 PRHDT, CDR2 FYEKMQ (reference sequence). The CDR3 sequence: CASSNRGLGEQFF. The DNA of the CDR3 is TGTGCCAGCAGCAACAGGGGGCTCGGTGAGCAGTTCTTC.

The J gene is TRBJ2-7, the V gene TRBV9; 10 bases map to TRBD2. The CDR3 runs to 15 residues. Trimming at V came to 4 bases and at J to 2 bases, leaving 6 bases not matched to a gene. CDR1 SGDLS and CDR2 YYNGEE come from the germline V gene. The CDR3 is CASSPGLAATYEQYF. CDR3 bases: TGTGCCAGCAGCCCCGGACTAGCGGCGACCTACGAGCAGTACTTC.

This clone was seen once. This chain uses TRBV2 with TRBJ2-4; no definite D call. V dropped 8 bases and J dropped 2 bases, with 7 bases sitting between them. The length of the CDR3 is 12 residues. Germline V gene lookup returns CDR1 SNHLY and CDR2 FYNNEI. The CDR3 protein is CASGRTKNIQYF. For the CDR3, the DNA is TGTGCCAGCGGTCGGACCAAAAACATTCAGTACTTC.

This clone was observed a few times. V and J are TRBV18 and TRBJ1-2; 7 nucleotides align to TRBD1. With V trimmed by 5 bases and J by 4 bases, 4 bases remained unmatched. This CDR3 has 13 amino acids. CDR1 and CDR2 (germline): KGHSH, LQKENI. The CDR3, as DNA: TGTGCCAGCTCAGCCGACAGGGCCTATGGCTACACCTTC. Translation: CASSADRAYGYTF.

This chain connects TRBV6-5 to TRBJ1-1; D might be TRBD1 (6 bases). Looked up from germline, CDR1 is MNHEY and CDR2 is SVGAGI. Trimming removed 2 bases at V and 10 bases at J, with 17 bases between. This CDR3 has 14 residues. CDR3 amino acids: CASSYRGGGATAFF. The CDR3 nucleotides are TGTGCCAGCAGTTACCGAGGAGGGGGGGCCACAGCTTTCTTT.

The rearrangement joins TRBV9 to TRBJ1-2; TRBD1 matches 9 bases. J lost 7 bases, V lost 3 bases, and 13 bases had no gene match. CDR1 SGDLS and CDR2 YYNGEE come from the germline V gene. This CDR3 is 16 amino acids long. CDR3 loop: CASSAVRVQGAGGYTF. The CDR3, as DNA: TGTGCCAGCAGCGCCGTCCGCGTACAGGGGGCAGGTGGCTACACCTTC.

The chain joins TRBV6-5 to TRBJ2-3; D ambiguous. With 2 bases removed from V and 1 base from J, the gap between germline ends came to 7 bases. This CDR3 spans 14 amino acids. Germline V CDR1 and CDR2: MNHEY, SVGAGI. DNA for the CDR3: TGTGCCAGCAGTTACAAGGACGGCACAGATACGCAGTATTTT. It codes for CASSYKDGTDTQYF.

The rearrangement uses TRBV5-1 and TRBJ1-2, with 9 nucleotides matching TRBD1. The CDR3 sequence is 14 residues long. The V and J ends lost 0 bases and 8 bases, in that order; junction bases with no gene match: 5. The V gene's germline CDR1 is SGHRS and CDR2 YFSETQ. CDR3: CASSLAGTGKGYTF. CDR3 nucleotide sequence: TGCGCCAGCAGCTTGGCCGGGACAGGGAAGGGCTACACCTTC. The entire variable domain, with the rest obtained from reference TRBV5-1 and TRBJ1-2, is as follows: KAGVTQTPRYLIKTRGQQVTLSCSPISGHRSVSWYQQTPGQGLQFLFEYFSETQRNKGNFPGRFSGRQFSNSRSEMNVSTLELGDSALYLCASSLAGTGKGYTFGSGTRLTVV.

The gene calls are TRBV7-8 and TRBJ2-7, with 7 positions matching TRBD1. This CDR3 contains 14 residues. Germline V gene data show CDR1 as SGHVS and CDR2 as FQNEAQ. The V gene end was trimmed by 3 bases and the J gene end by 7 bases; junction bases not matched to a gene: 9. DNA of the CDR3: TGTGCCAGCAGCTTGTACAGGGGCCGAGGAGAGCAGTACTTC. Residues: CASSLYRGRGEQYF.